A single T cell receptor beta chain is shown here with its context. Alongside a J-beta primer mix, a sample-barcoded 5' primer served in a second PCR lasting about 7 to 11 cycles. Every individual sample yielded 2.5 million or more paired-end reads (each containing CDR3). TCRdb re-derived calls from the 5' RACE reads in MiXCR, one entry per CDR3 protein. The sample includes fewer than 750,000 distinct CDR3 sequences, 40% to 65% of them seen just once. This sample was taken from a study of blood T cells in healthy people across ages. Donor samples were obtained from healthy Caucasian individuals from Russia, aged 6 to 90. Sequenced material: blood. The source is a woman over 75 in good health.

Written as DNA, the CDR3 is TGTGCCAGCTCTATAGGGCAGGGCACCTACAATGAGCAGTTCTTC. Protein sequence: CASSIGQGTYNEQFF. The V and J genes are TRBV3-1 and TRBJ2-1; TRBD1 is a possible D gene (5 bases). This CDR3 contains 15 residues. Germline V gives CDR1 LGHDT, CDR2 YNNKEL (reference sequence). V was trimmed by 8 bases and J by 2 bases, leaving 16 bases between them.